The 23 T cell receptor beta chains below were found in one sample sequenced in a study of lymphopenia after photon versus proton radiotherapy. Only in-frame clones appear in the TCRdb table, and some are missing; sequencing was by immunoSEQ multiplex PCR. The sample includes thousands of clones, around nine tenths of them seen just once. Sequenced material: peripheral blood, taken from a patient treated with photon-based radiotherapy. These receptors came from an elderly man with cholangiocarcinoma.

The chain is built from TRBV5-1 and TRBJ2-7; perhaps TRBD1 as D (6 bases). The V and J ends lost 5 bases and 5 bases respectively, with 17 bases between them. Germline lookup yields CDR1 SGHRS and CDR2 YFSETQ. The CDR3 runs 14 residues. CDR3 sequence (DNA): TGCGCCAGCAGGGCCCAGGGGATGTCAAACGAGCAGTACTTC. Encoded protein: CASRAQGMSNEQYF.

The rearrangement joins TRBV13 to TRBJ2-2; D call uncertain. The CDR3 is made up of 15 amino acids. The germline CDR1 and CDR2 sequences are PRHDT and FYEKMQ (reference sequence). With 2 bases removed from V and 2 bases from J, the gap between germline ends came to 9 bases. The CDR3 DNA follows: TGTGCCAGCAGCTTAAGGACCCTTAACACCGGGGAGCTGTTTTTT. Amino acid sequence: CASSLRTLNTGELFF. The whole variable domain, remainder taken from reference TRBV13 and TRBJ2-2, is AAGVIQSPRHLIKEKRETATLKCYPIPRHDTVYWYQQGPGQDPQFLISFYEKMQSDKGSIPDRFSAQQFSDYHSELNMSSLELGDSALYFCASSLRTLNTGELFFGEGSRLTVL.

The chain joins TRBV10-3 to TRBJ1-4; a weak D match, TRBD1 (5 bases). The CDR3 runs 12 residues. The ends were cut back, 0 bases at V and 11 bases at J, with 7 bases in the middle. Germline CDR1 and CDR2: ENHRY and SYGVKD. The CDR3 region has the DNA TGTGCCATCAGTGAGTCGACAGTTAAACTGTTTTTT. Translation: CAISESTVKLFF.

In this sample, this clone turned up once. The chain employs TRBV9 and TRBJ2-2; 12 nucleotides agree with TRBD2. The germline gives CDR1 SGDLS, CDR2 YYNGEE. Germline trimming cut 0 bases from V and 7 bases from J; bases unmatched to any gene: 4. The CDR3 consists of 16 residues. CDR3 DNA: TGTGCCAGCAGCGTAGGACTAGCGGGGGCCAACGGGGAGCTGTTTTTT. Translated, it gives CASSVGLAGANGELFF.

The chain joins TRBV2 to TRBJ2-7; 10 nucleotides line up with TRBD2. Germline V CDR1 and CDR2: SNHLY, FYNNEI. CDR3 length equals 16 residues. V trimming: 5 bases; J trimming: 3 bases; junction bases outside the gene matches: 10. CDR3 residues: CASSYSSGGVRYEQYF. CDR3 coding DNA: TGTGCCAGCAGTTATTCTAGCGGGGGAGTACGCTACGAGCAGTACTTC.

V and J are TRBV7-9 and TRBJ1-3; tentatively, D is TRBD1 (6 bases). CDR1 is SEHNR, CDR2 FQNEAQ, per germline (reference sequence). This CDR3 has 15 residues. Trimming stripped 5 bases from V and 2 bases from J, with 13 bases between. The CDR3 reads CASSHRELAGNTIYF. In nucleotides, the CDR3 is TGTGCCAGCAGCCACAGGGAGCTTGCTGGAAACACCATATATTTT.

This chain connects TRBV5-1 to TRBJ2-6; D unclear. Looked up from germline, CDR1 is SGHRS and CDR2 is YFSETQ. Trimming cost V 0 bases and J 6 bases, with 7 bases left between them. The CDR3 is 14 residues long. The CDR3 region has the DNA TGCGCCAGCAGCTTGGACACGGAGGCCAACGTCCTGACTTTC. Its translation: CASSLDTEANVLTF.

The V and J genes are TRBV28 and TRBJ1-1; tentative D call: TRBD1 (5 bases). V dropped 3 bases and J dropped 5 bases, with 16 bases sitting between them. CDR1 is MDHEN, CDR2 SYDVKM, per germline. The CDR3 runs 15 residues. DNA of the CDR3: TGTGCCAGCAGTTTCTACAGGACGGGGGGAACTGAAGCTTTCTTT. This codes for CASSFYRTGGTEAFF.

The rearrangement uses TRBV27 and TRBJ2-3; TRBD2 is a possible D gene (5 bases). V was trimmed by 3 bases and J by 3 bases, leaving 10 bases between them. The CDR3 has 14 residues. The germline V gene encodes CDR1 MNHEY and CDR2 SMNVEV (reference sequence). The DNA for the CDR3 is TGTGCCAGCAGTTTGGGAGAAGGGACAGATACGCAGTATTTT. Translated, it gives CASSLGEGTDTQYF.

This chain connects TRBV5-1 to TRBJ2-7; a possible D gene is TRBD2 (6 bases). V was trimmed by 3 bases and J by 6 bases, leaving 16 bases between them. Germline CDR1 SGHRS, CDR2 YFSETQ. This CDR3 comprises 14 residues. In DNA, the CDR3 is TGCGCCAGCAGCTACGGGACCGCCGGGGGCGAGCAGTACTTC. Protein product: CASSYGTAGGEQYF.

The sample holds a few counts of this clone. This sequence joins TRBV7-1 and TRBJ1-4; D might be TRBD1 (5 bases). TRBV7-1 is an open reading frame, and its role is uncertain. The CDR3 consists of 14 residues. The V end was cut by 4 bases, the J end by 6 bases, with 12 bases between. CDR3 sequence (DNA): TGTGCCAGCAGCTTGCGCAGGGAGGATGAAAAACTGTTTTTT. It encodes CASSLRREDEKLFF.

The chain is built from TRBV11-2 and TRBJ1-4; D uncertain. Germline values: CDR1 SGHAT, CDR2 FQNNGV. The CDR3 covers 14 residues. V lost 3 bases and J 8 bases, leaving 13 bases between the germline ends. CDR3 in DNA: TGTGCCAGCAGCTTTGGCTTAAACGAGGAAAAACTGTTTTTT. Protein sequence: CASSFGLNEEKLFF.

This rearrangement joins TRBV5-4 to TRBJ1-2; D is ambiguous. The germline V gene encodes CDR1 SGHNT and CDR2 YYREEE (reference sequence). The CDR3 is 16 amino acids. The ends were cut back, 4 bases at V and 3 bases at J, with 19 bases in the middle. This chain's CDR3 is CASSRALSRADYGYTF. The CDR3 nucleotides are TGTGCCAGCAGCCGGGCTCTAAGCCGGGCTGACTATGGCTACACCTTC. The variable domain in full, with the rest retrieved from reference TRBV5-4 and TRBJ1-2, is ETGVTQSPTHLIKTRGQQVTLRCSSQSGHNTVSWYQQALGQGPQFIFQYYREEENGRGNFPPRFSGLQFPNYSSELNVNALELDDSALYLCASSRALSRADYGYTFGSGTRLTVV.

The rearrangement joins TRBV10-1 to TRBJ2-7; weak D call: TRBD1 (5 bases). This CDR3 is built from 13 residues. In germline, CDR1 is WNHNN, CDR2 SYGVQD (reference sequence). The ends were cut back, 3 bases at V and 2 bases at J, with 8 bases in the middle. CDR3 sequence reads: CASSDDSTYEQYF. The CDR3 region has the DNA TGCGCCAGCAGTGATGACAGCACCTACGAGCAGTACTTC.

This rearrangement joins TRBV14 to TRBJ1-2; D unresolved. Germline V CDR1 and CDR2: SGHDN, FVKESK. Deletions cut 10 bases from V and 5 bases from J, with 29 bases between. This CDR3 is 17 amino acids long. The CDR3 here is CAIIQDRVGTLFYGYTF. The DNA for the CDR3 is TGTGCCATCATCCAAGATCGAGTAGGCACTTTGTTTTATGGCTACACCTTC.

This clone has more than one count but fewer than ten. The chain combines TRBV6-5 with TRBJ2-6; no clear D gene. The germline V and J ends were trimmed by 6 bases and 1 base, with 4 bases remaining between them. The CDR3 loop spans 13 amino acids. Germline V gene lookup returns CDR1 MNHEY and CDR2 SVGAGI. The CDR3: CASRGSGANVLTF. DNA of the CDR3: TGTGCCAGCAGGGGATCTGGGGCCAACGTCCTGACTTTC.

This sequence joins TRBV11-2 and TRBJ2-3; 16 nucleotides match TRBD2. The V segment lost 6 bases and the J segment 6 bases; nucleotides outside the gene matches: 9. The CDR3 is 17 residues long. Germline CDR1 is SGHAT and CDR2 is FQNNGV. CDR3 sequence: CASRKGLAGGRTDTQYF. The CDR3 nucleotides are TGTGCCAGCAGGAAGGGACTAGCGGGGGGGCGTACGGATACGCAGTATTTT.

This chain joins TRBV27 and TRBJ2-7; D is perhaps TRBD1 or TRBD2 (5 bases each). CDR3 size: 15 residues. Trimming stripped 6 bases from V and 2 bases from J, with 17 bases between. Germline CDR1 MNHEY, CDR2 SMNVEV (reference sequence). The CDR3, as DNA: TGTGCCAGCAGGGTCACTTCCGGGACCACCTACGAGCAGTACTTC. Translating gives CASRVTSGTTYEQYF.

The CDR3: CASSYLRGGAEAFF. CDR3 sequence (DNA): TGTGCCAGCAGTTATCTCCGTGGAGGCGCTGAAGCTTTCTTT. The gene calls are TRBV6-5 and TRBJ1-1; D uncertain. The CDR3 length is 14 residues. CDR1 and CDR2 (germline): MNHEY, SVGAGI. V was shortened by 3 bases and J by 6 bases, with 14 bases between the two germline ends.

The V call is TRBV7-9, the J call TRBJ1-1; TRBD1 might be the D (6 bases). V lost 0 bases and J lost 8, with 10 bases in between. The CDR3 loop spans 13 amino acids. In germline, CDR1 is SEHNR, CDR2 FQNEAQ (reference sequence). The CDR3 loop is CASSLASGGEAFF. CDR3 DNA: TGTGCCAGCAGCTTAGCCTCGGGGGGCGAAGCTTTCTTT.

The rearrangement joins TRBV18 to TRBJ2-3; D unclear. In germline, CDR1 is KGHSH, CDR2 LQKENI. V was pared by 2 bases and J by 10 bases, with 13 bases between. The CDR3 spans 13 residues. The DNA of the CDR3 is TGTGCCAGCTCACCAAGCGATAACGCTGCGCAGTATTTT. Its translation is CASSPSDNAAQYF.

The chain links TRBV28 to TRBJ1-1, with D perhaps TRBD1 (6 bases). Germline V lookup: CDR1 MDHEN, CDR2 SYDVKM. Trimming removed 6 bases from V and 0 bases from J, with 14 bases in between. The CDR3 extends over 15 amino acids. CDR3 amino acids: CASSPPGGLNTEAFF. The CDR3 coding sequence is TGTGCCAGCAGCCCCCCGGGGGGGCTGAACACTGAAGCTTTCTTT.

This chain joins TRBV7-2 and TRBJ2-7, with 7 bases matching TRBD2. The germline gives CDR1 SGHTA, CDR2 FQGNSA. This CDR3 has 15 residues. The ends lost 2 bases at V and 3 bases at J; junction bases unmatched: 7. The CDR3: CASSLRGDPLYEQYF. In DNA form, the CDR3 reads TGTGCCAGCAGCTTACGGGGGGACCCTCTCTACGAGCAGTACTTC.